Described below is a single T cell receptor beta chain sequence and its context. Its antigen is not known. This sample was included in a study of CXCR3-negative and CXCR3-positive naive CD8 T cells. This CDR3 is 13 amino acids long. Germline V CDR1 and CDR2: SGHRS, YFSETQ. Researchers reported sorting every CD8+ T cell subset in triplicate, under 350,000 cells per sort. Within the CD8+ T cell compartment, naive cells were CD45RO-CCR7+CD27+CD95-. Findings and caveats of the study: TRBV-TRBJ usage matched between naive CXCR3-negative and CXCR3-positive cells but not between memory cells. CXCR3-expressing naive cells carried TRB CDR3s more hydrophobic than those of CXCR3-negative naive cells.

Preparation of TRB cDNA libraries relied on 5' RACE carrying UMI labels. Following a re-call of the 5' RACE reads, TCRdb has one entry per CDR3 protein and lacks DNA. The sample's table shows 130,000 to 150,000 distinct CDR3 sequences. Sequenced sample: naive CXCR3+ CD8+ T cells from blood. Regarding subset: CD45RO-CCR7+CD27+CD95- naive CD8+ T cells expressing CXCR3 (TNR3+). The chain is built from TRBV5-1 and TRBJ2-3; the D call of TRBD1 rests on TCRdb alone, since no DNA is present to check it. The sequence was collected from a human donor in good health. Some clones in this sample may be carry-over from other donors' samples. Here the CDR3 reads CASKQGAADTQYF.